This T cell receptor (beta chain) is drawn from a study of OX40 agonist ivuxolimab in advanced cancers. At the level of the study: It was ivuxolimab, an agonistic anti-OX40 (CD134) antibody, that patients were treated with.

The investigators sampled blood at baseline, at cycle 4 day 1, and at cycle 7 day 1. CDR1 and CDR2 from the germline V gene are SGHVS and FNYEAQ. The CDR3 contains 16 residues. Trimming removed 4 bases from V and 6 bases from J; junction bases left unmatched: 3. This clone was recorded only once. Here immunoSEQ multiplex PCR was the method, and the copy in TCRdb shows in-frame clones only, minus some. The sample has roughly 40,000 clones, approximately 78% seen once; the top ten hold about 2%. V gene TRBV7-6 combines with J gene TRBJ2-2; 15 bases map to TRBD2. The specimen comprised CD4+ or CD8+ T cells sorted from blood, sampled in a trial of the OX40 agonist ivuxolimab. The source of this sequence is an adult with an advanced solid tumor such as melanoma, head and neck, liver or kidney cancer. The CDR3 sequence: CASSSRTSGGAGELFF. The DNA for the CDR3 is TGTGCCAGCAGCTCGCGGACTAGCGGGGGGGCCGGGGAGCTGTTTTTT.